This T cell receptor beta chain was documented in a study of T cells in Graves' hyperthyroidism and ophthalmopathy. Study-level information: Prior to any treatment, at the point of initial diagnosis, peripheral blood was collected.

Looked up from germline, CDR1 is SEHNR and CDR2 is FQNEAQ (reference sequence). The V segment lost 5 bases and the J segment 8 bases; nucleotides outside the gene matches: 6. The CDR3 loop spans 13 amino acids. Study-wide results and caveats: Within blood appeared most thyroid clonotypes that had expanded above 0.001. Onset of ophthalmopathy came a median 6.5 months after the model predicted it. Ophthalmopathy could be told apart from stable hyperthyroidism with a 13 V-J model.

Concerning this clonotype itself: Its antigen is currently unknown.

Using RNA transcripts as the source, TCR beta CDR3 regions were amplified. The TCR CDR3 first-round RT-PCR relied on the HTBI primer set. Each CDR3 protein is one row after TCRdb ran MiXCR on the multiplex PCR reads. This table has some 200,000 distinct CDR3 sequences, 15% to 20% appearing once. Source material: blood. The TCR comes from a man between 50 and 59 years old with Graves' hyperthyroidism. The chain links TRBV7-9 to TRBJ2-1; 7 bases map to TRBD1. In nucleotides, the CDR3 is TGTGCCAGCAGCCCCAACAGGGGCGATGAGCAGTTCTTC. Amino acids: CASSPNRGDEQFF.